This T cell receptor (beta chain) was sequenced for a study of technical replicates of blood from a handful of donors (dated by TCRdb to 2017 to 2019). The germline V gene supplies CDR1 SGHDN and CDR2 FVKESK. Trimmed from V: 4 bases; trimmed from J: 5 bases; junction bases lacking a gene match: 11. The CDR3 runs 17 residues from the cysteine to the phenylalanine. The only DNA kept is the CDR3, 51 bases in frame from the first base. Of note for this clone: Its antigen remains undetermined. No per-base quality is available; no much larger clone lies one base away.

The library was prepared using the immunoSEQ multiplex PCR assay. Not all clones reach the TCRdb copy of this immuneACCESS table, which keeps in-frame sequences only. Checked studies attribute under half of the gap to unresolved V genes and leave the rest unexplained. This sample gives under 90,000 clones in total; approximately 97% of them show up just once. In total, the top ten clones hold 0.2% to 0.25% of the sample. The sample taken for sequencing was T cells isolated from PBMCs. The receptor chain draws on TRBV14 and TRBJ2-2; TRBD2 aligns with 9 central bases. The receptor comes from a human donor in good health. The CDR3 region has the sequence CASSPLLGLAGTGELFF. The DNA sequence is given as TGTGCCAGCAGCCCCCTCCTGGGGCTAGCGGGGACCGGGGAGCTGTTTTTT.